Presented here are 4 T cell receptor beta chains from one specimen sequenced in a study of blood T cell repertoires in COVID-19. TCRdb keeps only in-frame clones here, not all; method: immunoSEQ multiplex PCR. This repertoire shows roughly 350,000 clones, 80% to 90% found once; its top ten account for about 6.9%. Material: peripheral blood. The receptors come from a woman aged 45-60 years with COVID-19, enrolled during active disease.

To note about this clone: In the same sample, other DNA sequences code for this CDR3. The genes are TRBV9 and TRBJ2-1; TRBD2 aligns across 8 bases. Losses at the gene ends were 3 bases for V and 6 bases for J; bases not matched to a gene: 5. This CDR3 contains 14 residues. The germline V gene has CDR1 SGDLS and CDR2 YYNGEE. The CDR3 DNA reads as TGTGCCAGCAGCGGGACTAGCTTAGGCAATGAGCAGTTCTTC. This codes for CASSGTSLGNEQFF.

J is TRBJ2-7 and V is TRBV6-5, with 11 bases aligning to TRBD1. CDR1 MNHEY and CDR2 SVGAGI come from the germline V gene. The CDR3 is 15 amino acids. V shed 5 bases and J 0 bases; nucleotides not matched to a gene: 3. CDR3 coding DNA: TGTGCCAGCAGTCGCGGGACAGGGGGCTCCTACGAGCAGTACTTC. It yields the protein CASSRGTGGSYEQYF.

The chain combines TRBV11-2 with TRBJ1-1; 7 bases match TRBD1. Germline V gives CDR1 SGHAT, CDR2 FQNNGV. J was trimmed by 1 base and V by 4 bases; bases with no gene match: 9. This CDR3 spans 16 amino acids. DNA of the CDR3: TGTGCCAGCAGCTCTTTTAGGGGGGACAGGAACACTGAAGCTTTCTTT. It specifies CASSSFRGDRNTEAFF.

The chain recombines TRBV30 with TRBJ2-3; D unresolved. Germline lookup yields CDR1 GTSNPN and CDR2 SVGIG (reference sequence). The CDR3 has 15 amino acids. V was trimmed by 0 bases and J by 0 bases, leaving 10 bases between them. Here the CDR3 reads CAWSVMSTSTDTQYF. The CDR3 DNA follows: TGTGCCTGGAGTGTAATGAGTACTAGCACAGATACGCAGTATTTT.